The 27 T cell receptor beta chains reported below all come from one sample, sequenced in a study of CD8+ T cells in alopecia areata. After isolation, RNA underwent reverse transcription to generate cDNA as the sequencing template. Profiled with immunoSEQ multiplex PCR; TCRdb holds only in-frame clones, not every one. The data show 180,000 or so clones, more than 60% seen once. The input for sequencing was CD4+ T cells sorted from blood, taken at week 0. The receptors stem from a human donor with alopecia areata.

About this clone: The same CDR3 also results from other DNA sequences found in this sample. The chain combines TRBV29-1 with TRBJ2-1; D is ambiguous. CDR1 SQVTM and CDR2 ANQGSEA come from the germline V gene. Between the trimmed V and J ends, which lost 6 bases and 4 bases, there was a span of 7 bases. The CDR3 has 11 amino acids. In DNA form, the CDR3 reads TGCAGCGTACGACTTTACAATGAGCAGTTCTTC. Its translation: CSVRLYNEQFF.

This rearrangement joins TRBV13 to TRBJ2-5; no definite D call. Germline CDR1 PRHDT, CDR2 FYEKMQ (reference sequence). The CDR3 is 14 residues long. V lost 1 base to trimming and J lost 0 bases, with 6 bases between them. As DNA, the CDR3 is TGTGCCAGCAGCTTAGAACGAGACCAAGAGACCCAGTACTTC. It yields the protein CASSLERDQETQYF.

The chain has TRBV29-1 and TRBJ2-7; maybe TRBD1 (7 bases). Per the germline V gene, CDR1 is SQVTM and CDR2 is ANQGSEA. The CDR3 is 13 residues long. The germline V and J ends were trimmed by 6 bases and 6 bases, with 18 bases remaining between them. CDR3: CSVGPRGAGEQYF. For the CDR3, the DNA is TGCAGCGTCGGACCCAGGGGGGCAGGCGAGCAGTACTTC.

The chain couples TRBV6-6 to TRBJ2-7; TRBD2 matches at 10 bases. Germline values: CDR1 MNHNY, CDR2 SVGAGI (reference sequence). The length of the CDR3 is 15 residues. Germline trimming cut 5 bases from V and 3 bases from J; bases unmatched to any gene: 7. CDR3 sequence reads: CASSQRTSGHYEQYF. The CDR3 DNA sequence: TGTGCCAGCAGTCAACGGACTAGCGGCCACTACGAGCAGTACTTC.

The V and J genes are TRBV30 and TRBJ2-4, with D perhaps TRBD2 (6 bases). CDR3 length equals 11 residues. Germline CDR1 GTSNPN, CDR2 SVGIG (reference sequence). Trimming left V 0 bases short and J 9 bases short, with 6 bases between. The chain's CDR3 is CAWSVEGIQYF. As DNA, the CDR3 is TGTGCCTGGAGTGTGGAGGGCATTCAGTACTTC. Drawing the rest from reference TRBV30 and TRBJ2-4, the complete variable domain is SQTIHQWPATLVQPVGSPLSLECTVEGTSNPNLYWYRQAAGRGLQLLFYSVGIGQISSEVPQNLSASRPQDRQFILSSKKLLLSDSGFYLCAWSVEGIQYFGAGTRLSVL.

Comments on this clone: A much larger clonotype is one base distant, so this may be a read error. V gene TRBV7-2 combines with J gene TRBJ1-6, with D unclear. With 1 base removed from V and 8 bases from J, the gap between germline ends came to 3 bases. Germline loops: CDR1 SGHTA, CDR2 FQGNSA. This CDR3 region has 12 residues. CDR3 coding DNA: TGTGCCAGCAGCTTAGACGATTCACCCCTCCACTTT. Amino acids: CASSLDDSPLHF.

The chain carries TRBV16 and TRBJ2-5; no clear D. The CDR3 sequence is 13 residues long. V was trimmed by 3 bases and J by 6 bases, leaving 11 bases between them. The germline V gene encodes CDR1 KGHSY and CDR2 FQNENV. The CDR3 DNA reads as TGTGCCAGCAGCCAGGCGCAAGATCAGACCCAGTACTTC. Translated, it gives CASSQAQDQTQYF.

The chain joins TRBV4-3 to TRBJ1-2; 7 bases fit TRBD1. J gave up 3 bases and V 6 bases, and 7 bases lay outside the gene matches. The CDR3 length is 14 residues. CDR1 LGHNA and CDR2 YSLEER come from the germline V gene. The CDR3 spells CASSRGQEYYGYTF. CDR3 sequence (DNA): TGCGCCAGCAGTCGAGGACAGGAATACTATGGCTACACCTTC.

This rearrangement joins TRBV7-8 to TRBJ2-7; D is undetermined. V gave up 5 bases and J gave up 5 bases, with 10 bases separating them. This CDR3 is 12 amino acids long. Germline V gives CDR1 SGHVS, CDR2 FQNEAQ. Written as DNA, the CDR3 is TGTGCCAGCAGCACACGACGGAACGAGCAGTACTTC. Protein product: CASSTRRNEQYF.

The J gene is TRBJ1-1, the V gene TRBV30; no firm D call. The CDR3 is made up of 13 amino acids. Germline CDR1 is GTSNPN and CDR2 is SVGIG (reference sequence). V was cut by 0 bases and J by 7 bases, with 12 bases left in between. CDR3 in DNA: TGTGCCTGGAGTGTAAGGCGGGATGGTGAAGCTTTCTTT. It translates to CAWSVRRDGEAFF.

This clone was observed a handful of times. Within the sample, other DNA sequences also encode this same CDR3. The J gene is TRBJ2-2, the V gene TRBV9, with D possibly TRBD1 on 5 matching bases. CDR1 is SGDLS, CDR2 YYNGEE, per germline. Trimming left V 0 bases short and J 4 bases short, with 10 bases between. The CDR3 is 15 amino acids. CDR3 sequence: CASSVGQGSTGELFF. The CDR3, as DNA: TGTGCCAGCAGCGTAGGCCAGGGTAGCACCGGGGAGCTGTTTTTT.

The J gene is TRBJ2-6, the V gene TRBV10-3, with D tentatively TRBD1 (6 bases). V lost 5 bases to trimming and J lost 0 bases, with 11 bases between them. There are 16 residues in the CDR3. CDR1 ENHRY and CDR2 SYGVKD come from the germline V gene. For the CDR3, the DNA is TGTGCCATCAGTTTAGACAGGAGCTCTGGGGCCAACGTCCTGACTTTC. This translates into CAISLDRSSGANVLTF.

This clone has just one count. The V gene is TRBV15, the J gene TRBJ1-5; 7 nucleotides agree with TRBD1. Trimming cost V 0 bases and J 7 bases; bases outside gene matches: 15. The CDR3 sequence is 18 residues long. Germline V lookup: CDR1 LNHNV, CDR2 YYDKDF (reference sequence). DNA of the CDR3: TGTGCCACCAGCAGAGATCTCGCCGTAAGGGGGCGCGACCAGCCCCAGCATTTT. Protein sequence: CATSRDLAVRGRDQPQHF. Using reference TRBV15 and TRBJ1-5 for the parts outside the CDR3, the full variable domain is DAMVIQNPRYQVTQFGKPVTLSCSQTLNHNVMYWYQQKSSQAPKLLFHYYDKDFNNEADTPDNFQSRRPNTSFCFLDIRSPGLGDTAMYLCATSRDLAVRGRDQPQHFGDGTRLSIL.

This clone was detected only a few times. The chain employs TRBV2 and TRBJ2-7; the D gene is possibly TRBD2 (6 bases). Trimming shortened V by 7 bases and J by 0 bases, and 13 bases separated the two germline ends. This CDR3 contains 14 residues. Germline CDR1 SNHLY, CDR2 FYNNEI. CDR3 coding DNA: TGTGCCAGCATACCGGGACTCAGCTCCTACGAGCAGTACTTC. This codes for CASIPGLSSYEQYF.

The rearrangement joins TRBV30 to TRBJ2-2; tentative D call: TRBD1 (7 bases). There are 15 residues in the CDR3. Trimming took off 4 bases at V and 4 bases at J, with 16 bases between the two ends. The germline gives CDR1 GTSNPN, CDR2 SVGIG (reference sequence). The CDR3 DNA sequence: TGTGCCTGGACTGACCAGGGGGGACCCACCGGGGAGCTGTTTTTT. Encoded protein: CAWTDQGGPTGELFF.

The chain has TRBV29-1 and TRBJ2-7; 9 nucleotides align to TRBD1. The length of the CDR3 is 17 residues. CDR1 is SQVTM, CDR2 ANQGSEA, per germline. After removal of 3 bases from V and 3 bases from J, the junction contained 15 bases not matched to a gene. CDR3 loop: CSVEPIAGTGFGYEQYF. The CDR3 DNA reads TGCAGCGTTGAGCCCATTGCCGGGACAGGGTTTGGCTACGAGCAGTACTTC.

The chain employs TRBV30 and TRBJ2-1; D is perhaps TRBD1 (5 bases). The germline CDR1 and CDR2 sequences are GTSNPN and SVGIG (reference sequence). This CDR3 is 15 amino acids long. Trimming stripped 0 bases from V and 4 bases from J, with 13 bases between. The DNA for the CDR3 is TGTGCCTGGAGTGTGGCAGGGCACGGTTACAATGAGCAGTTCTTC. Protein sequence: CAWSVAGHGYNEQFF.

The CDR3 DNA reads TGCAGCTCAGGGGGTGGCCCCACTGAAGCTTTCTTT. Encoded protein: CSSGGGPTEAFF. The J gene is TRBJ1-1, the V gene TRBV29-1; 7 bases agree with TRBD1. CDR3 length: 12 amino acids. Germline CDR1 SQVTM, CDR2 ANQGSEA. V lost 8 bases to trimming and J lost 4 bases; unmatched junction nucleotides: 7.

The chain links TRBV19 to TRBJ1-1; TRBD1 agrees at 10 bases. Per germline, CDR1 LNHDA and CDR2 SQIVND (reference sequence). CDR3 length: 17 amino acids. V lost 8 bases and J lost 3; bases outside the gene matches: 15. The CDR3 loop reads CASAHRDRGGGHTEAFF. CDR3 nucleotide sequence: TGTGCCAGTGCTCACCGGGACAGGGGTGGTGGTCACACTGAAGCTTTCTTT. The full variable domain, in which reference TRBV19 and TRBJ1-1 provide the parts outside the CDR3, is DGGITQSPKYLFRKEGQNVTLSCEQNLNHDAMYWYRQDPGQGLRLIYYSQIVNDFQKGDIAEGYSVSREKKESFPLTVTSAQKNPTAFYLCASAHRDRGGGHTEAFFGQGTRLTVV.

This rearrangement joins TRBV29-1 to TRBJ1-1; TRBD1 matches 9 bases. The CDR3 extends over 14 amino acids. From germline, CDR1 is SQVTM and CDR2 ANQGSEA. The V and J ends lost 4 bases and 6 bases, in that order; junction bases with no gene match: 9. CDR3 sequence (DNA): TGCAGCGTTGGCCGCCGGGACAGGGTCGCTGAAGCTTTCTTT. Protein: CSVGRRDRVAEAFF. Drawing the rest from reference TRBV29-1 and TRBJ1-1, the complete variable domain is SAVISQKPSRDICQRGTSLTIQCQVDSQVTMMFWYRQQPGQSLTLIATANQGSEATYESGFVIDKFPISRPNLTFSTLTVSNMSPEDSSIYLCSVGRRDRVAEAFFGQGTRLTVV.

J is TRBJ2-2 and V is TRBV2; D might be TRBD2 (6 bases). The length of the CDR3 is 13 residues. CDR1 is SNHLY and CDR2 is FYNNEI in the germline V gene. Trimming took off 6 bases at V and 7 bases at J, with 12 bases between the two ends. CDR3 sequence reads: CASSTQGGGELFF. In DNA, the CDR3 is TGTGCCAGCAGCACGCAGGGAGGCGGGGAGCTGTTTTTT.

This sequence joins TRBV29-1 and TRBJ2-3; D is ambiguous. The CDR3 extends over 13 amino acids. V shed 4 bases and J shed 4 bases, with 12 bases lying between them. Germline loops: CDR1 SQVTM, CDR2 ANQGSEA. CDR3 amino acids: CSVASILADTQYF. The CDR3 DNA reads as TGCAGCGTTGCCAGCATTCTAGCAGATACGCAGTATTTT.

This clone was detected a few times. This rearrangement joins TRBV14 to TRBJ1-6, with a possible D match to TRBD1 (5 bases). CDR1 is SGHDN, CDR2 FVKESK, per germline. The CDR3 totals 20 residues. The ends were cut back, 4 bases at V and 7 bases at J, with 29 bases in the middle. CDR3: CASSPSGRTTSGTDNSPLHF. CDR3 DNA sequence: TGTGCCAGCAGCCCCAGCGGTAGAACCACCTCCGGGACGGACAATTCACCCCTCCACTTT.

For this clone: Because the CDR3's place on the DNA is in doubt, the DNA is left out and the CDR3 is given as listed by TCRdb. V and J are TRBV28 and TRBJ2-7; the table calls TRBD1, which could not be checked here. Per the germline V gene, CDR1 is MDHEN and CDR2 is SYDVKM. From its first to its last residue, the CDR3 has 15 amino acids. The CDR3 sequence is CASSSSDREDYEQYF.

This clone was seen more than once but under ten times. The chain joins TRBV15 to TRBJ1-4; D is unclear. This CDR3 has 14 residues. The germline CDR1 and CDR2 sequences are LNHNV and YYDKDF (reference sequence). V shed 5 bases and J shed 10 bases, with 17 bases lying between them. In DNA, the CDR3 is TGTGCCACCAGCCCGGACCCAGGAGGTGGAAAACTGTTTTTT. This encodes CATSPDPGGGKLFF.

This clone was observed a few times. This chain's CDR3 is CASSYGFPYEQYF. In nucleotides, the CDR3 is TGTGCCAGCAGCTACGGGTTCCCCTACGAGCAGTACTTC. The V and J genes are TRBV7-9 and TRBJ2-7, with D unclear. The V gene's germline CDR1 is SEHNR and CDR2 FQNEAQ (reference sequence). V gave up 4 bases and J gave up 2 bases, with 9 bases separating them. The CDR3 covers 13 residues. Full variable domain (outside the CDR3, taken from reference TRBV7-9 and TRBJ2-7): DTGVSQNPRHKITKRGQNVTFRCDPISEHNRLYWYRQTLGQGPEFLTYFQNEAQLEKSRLLSDRFSAERPKGSFSTLEIQRTEQGDSAMYLCASSYGFPYEQYFGPGTRLTVT.

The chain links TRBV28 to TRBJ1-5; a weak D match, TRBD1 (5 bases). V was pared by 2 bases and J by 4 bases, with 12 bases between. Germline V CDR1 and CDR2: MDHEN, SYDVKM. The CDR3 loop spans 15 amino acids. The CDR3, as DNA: TGTGCCAGCAGTTTAGCGGGACGGATTAATCAGCCCCAGCATTTT. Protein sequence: CASSLAGRINQPQHF.